A selection of T cell receptor beta chains follows, all from one sample in a study of shared clonotypes between healthy human individuals. Here immunoSEQ multiplex PCR was the method, and the copy in TCRdb shows in-frame clones only, minus some. The data contain about 2.3 million clones, 85% to 95% of them singletons. Source material: naive CD4+ T cells from PBMCs. The receptor source for this set is a man between 18 and 29 years old in good health. Some clones in this sample may be carry-over from other donors' samples. Both conserved end residues are part of each CDR3. D genes are given only for firm matches.

len,d_gene,v_gene,j_gene,CDR3nt,CDR3aa
12,.,TRBV7-9,TRBJ1-2,TGTGCCAGCAGCTTTATACTCACCGACTACACCTTC,CASSFILTDYTF
13,TRBD1,TRBV5-1,TRBJ2-5,TGCGCCAGCACTGACAGGGGCCAAGAGACCCAGTACTTC,CASTDRGQETQYF
13,.,TRBV19,TRBJ2-1,TGTGCCAGTAGTATAGTGAACTACAATGAGCAGTTCTTC,CASSIVNYNEQFF
16,.,TRBV7-3,TRBJ1-6,TGTGCCAGCAGCTTAAGCGGTCGGGGATCAGGCTCACCCCTCCACTTT,CASSLSGRGSGSPLHF
14,.,TRBV13,TRBJ2-7,TGTGCCAGCAGCTTAGGGGAAGACAGATACGAGCAGTACTTC,CASSLGEDRYEQYF
15,.,TRBV5-4,TRBJ1-1,TGTGCCAGCAGCTTGGTCTCTCAAGGGGGCACTGAAGCTTTCTTT,CASSLVSQGGTEAFF
15,TRBD2,TRBV25-1,TRBJ2-7,TGTGCCAGCAGTGACCCGGCTAGCGGGAGCTACGAGCAGTACTTC,CASSDPASGSYEQYF
13,.,TRBV11-2,TRBJ1-6,TGTGCCAGCAGCTTTGGTGATAATTCACCCCTCCACTTT,CASSFGDNSPLHF
15,.,TRBV18,TRBJ1-2,TGTGCCAGCTCACCAGCGTCGCTTACTAACTATGGCTACACCTTC,CASSPASLTNYGYTF
14,TRBD1,TRBV19,TRBJ2-5,TGTGCCAGTACCGGACAGGGGTTCGCAGAGACCCAGTACTTC,CASTGQGFAETQYF
16,.,TRBV6-6,TRBJ1-2,TGTGCCAGCAGACCCCCGGGACGCCGAGCTAACTATGGCTACACCTTC,CASRPPGRRANYGYTF
20,TRBD2,TRBV5-1,TRBJ2-5,TGCGCCAGCAGCTTGGCCTCGAGGTTGATAGCGGGAGTGTGGAGGGAGACCCAGTACTTC,CASSLASRLIAGVWRETQYF
14,.,TRBV6-4,TRBJ2-1,TGTGCCAGCAGTCTCGAGCGCTCTTCAAAGAAGCAGTTCTTC,CASSLERSSKKQFF